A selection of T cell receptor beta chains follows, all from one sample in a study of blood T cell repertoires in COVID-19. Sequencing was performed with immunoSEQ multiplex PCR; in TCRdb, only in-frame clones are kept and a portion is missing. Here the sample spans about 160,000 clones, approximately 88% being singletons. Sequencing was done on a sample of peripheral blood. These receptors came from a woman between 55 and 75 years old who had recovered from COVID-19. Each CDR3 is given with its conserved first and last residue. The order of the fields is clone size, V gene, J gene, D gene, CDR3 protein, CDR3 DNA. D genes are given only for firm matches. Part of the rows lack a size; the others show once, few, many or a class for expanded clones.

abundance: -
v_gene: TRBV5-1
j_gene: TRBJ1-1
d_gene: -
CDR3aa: CASSFQGKDTEAFF
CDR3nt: TGCGCCAGCAGCTTTCAGGGAAAGGACACTGAAGCTTTCTTT

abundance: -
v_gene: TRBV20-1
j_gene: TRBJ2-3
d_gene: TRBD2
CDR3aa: CSASFEGLAGGTDTQYF
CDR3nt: TGCAGTGCTAGTTTCGAGGGACTAGCGGGGGGCACAGATACGCAGTATTTT

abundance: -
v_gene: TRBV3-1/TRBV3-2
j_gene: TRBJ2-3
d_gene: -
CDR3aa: CASCKRGSDTQYF
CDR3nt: TGTGCCAGCTGTAAAAGGGGTTCAGATACGCAGTATTTT

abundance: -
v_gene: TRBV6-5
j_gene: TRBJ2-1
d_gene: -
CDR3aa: CASSYSTQGKEQFF
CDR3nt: TGTGCCAGCAGTTACTCGACTCAGGGAAAAGAGCAGTTCTTC

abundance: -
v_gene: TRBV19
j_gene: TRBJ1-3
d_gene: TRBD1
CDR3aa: CASSVTGSGNTIYF
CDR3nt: TGTGCCAGTAGTGTGACAGGGTCTGGAAACACCATATATTTT

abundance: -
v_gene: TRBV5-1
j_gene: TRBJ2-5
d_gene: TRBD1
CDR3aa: CASIEMGQPQETQYF
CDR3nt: TGCGCCAGCATCGAAATGGGACAGCCCCAAGAGACCCAGTACTTC

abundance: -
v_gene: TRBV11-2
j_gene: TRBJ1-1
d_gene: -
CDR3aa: CASRLREGNTEAFF
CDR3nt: TGTGCCAGCAGGTTACGGGAGGGCAACACTGAAGCTTTCTTT

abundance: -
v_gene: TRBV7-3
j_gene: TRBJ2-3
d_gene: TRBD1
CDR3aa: CASSGGQGSTDTQYF
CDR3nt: TGTGCCAGCAGCGGCGGACAGGGTAGCACAGATACGCAGTATTTT

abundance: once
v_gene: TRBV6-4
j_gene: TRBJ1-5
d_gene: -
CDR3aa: CASSDRLMGQQNSNQPQHF
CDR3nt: TGTGCCAGCAGTGACCGGTTAATGGGTCAACAGAATAGCAATCAGCCCCAGCATTTT

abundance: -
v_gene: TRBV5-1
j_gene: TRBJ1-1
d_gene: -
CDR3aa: CASSLTRVGDTEAFF
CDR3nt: TGCGCCAGCAGCTTGACCAGGGTTGGGGACACTGAAGCTTTCTTT